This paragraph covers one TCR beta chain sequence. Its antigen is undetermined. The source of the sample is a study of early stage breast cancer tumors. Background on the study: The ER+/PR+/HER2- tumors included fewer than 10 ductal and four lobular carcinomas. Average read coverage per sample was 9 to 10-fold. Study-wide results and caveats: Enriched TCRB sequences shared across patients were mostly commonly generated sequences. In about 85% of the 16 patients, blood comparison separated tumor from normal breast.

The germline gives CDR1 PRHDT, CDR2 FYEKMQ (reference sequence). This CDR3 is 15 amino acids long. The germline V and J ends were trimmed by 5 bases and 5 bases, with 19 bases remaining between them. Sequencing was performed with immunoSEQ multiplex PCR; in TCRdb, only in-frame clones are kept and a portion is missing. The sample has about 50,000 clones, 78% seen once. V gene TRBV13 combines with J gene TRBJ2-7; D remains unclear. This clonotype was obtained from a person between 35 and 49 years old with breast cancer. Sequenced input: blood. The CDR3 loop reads CASSLPCENVHEQYF. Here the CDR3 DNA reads TGTGCCAGCAGCCTTCCCTGCGAGAACGTCCACGAGCAGTACTTC.